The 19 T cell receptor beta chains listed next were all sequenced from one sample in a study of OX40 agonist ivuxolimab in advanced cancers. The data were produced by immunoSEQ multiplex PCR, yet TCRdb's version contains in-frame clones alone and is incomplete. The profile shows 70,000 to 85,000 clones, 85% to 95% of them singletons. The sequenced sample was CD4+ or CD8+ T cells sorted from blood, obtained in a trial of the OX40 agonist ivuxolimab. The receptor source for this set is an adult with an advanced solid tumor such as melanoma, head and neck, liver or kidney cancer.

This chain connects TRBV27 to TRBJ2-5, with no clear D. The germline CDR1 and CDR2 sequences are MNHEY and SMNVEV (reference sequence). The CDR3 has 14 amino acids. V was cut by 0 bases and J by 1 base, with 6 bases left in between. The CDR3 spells CASSLSLSQETQYF. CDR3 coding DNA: TGTGCCAGCAGTTTATCTTTGTCCCAAGAGACCCAGTACTTC.

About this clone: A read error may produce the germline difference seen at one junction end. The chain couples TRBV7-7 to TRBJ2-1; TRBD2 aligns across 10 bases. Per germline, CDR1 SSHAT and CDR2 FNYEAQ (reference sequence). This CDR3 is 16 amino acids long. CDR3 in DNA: TGTGCTAGCAGCCAGGGTGCTAGCGGGAGAGTCAATGAGCAGTTCTTC. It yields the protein CASSQGASGRVNEQFF.

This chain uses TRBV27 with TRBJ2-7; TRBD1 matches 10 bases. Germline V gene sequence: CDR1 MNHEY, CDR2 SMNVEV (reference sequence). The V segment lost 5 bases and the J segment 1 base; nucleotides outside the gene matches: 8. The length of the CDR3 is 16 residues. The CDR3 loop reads CASSPRGQGQSYEQYF. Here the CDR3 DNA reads TGTGCCAGCAGTCCCCGGGGACAGGGGCAATCCTACGAGCAGTACTTC.

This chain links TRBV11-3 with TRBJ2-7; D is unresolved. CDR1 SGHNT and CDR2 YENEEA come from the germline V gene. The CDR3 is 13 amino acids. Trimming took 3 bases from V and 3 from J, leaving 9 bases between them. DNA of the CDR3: TGTGCCAGCAGCTTCACCCTGGGCTACGAGCAGTACTTC. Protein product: CASSFTLGYEQYF.

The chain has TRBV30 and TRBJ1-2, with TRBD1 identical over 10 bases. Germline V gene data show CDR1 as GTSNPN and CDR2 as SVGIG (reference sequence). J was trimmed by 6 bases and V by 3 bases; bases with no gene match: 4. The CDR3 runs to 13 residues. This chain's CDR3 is CAWSAGTGDGYTF. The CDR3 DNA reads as TGTGCCTGGAGCGCCGGGACAGGGGATGGCTACACCTTC.

CDR3 sequence (DNA): TGTGCCAGTACGTACAGTTCGAACACTGAAGCTTTCTTT. The encoded protein is CASTYSSNTEAFF. The chain uses TRBV19 and TRBJ1-1, with no clear D. CDR1 is LNHDA and CDR2 is SQIVND in the germline V gene (reference sequence). The CDR3 consists of 13 residues. Deletions cut 7 bases from V and 1 base from J, with 10 bases between. Supplemented by reference TRBV19 and TRBJ1-1, the full variable domain reads DGGITQSPKYLFRKEGQNVTLSCEQNLNHDAMYWYRQDPGQGLRLIYYSQIVNDFQKGDIAEGYSVSREKKESFPLTVTSAQKNPTAFYLCASTYSSNTEAFFGQGTRLTVV.

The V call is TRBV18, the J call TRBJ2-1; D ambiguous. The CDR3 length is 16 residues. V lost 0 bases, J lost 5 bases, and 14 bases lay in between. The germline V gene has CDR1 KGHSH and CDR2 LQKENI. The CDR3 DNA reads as TGTGCCAGCTCACCACCCGGGCTCCGGGCTGACAATGAGCAGTTCTTC. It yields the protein CASSPPGLRADNEQFF.

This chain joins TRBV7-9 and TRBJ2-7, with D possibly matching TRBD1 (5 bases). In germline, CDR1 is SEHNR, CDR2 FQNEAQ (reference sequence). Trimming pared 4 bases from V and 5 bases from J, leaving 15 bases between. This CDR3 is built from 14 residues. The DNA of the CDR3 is TGTGCCAGCAGCTCCACGACAGAGGCCCACGAGCAGTACTTC. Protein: CASSSTTEAHEQYF. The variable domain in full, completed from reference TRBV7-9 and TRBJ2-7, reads DTGVSQNPRHKITKRGQNVTFRCDPISEHNRLYWYRQTLGQGPEFLTYFQNEAQLEKSRLLSDRFSAERPKGSFSTLEIQRTEQGDSAMYLCASSSTTEAHEQYFGPGTRLTVT.

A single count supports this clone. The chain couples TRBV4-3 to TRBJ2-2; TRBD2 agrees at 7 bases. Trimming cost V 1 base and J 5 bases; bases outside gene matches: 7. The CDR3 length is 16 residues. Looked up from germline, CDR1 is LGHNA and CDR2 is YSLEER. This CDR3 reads CASSQGTGGWTGELFF. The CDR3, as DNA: TGCGCCAGCAGCCAAGGGACGGGAGGTTGGACCGGGGAGCTGTTTTTT.

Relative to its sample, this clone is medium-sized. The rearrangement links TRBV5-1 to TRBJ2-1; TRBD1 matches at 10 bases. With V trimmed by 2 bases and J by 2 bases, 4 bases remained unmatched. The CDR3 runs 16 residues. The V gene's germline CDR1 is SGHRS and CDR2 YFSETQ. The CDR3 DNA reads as TGCGCCAGCAGCTTAAAGGGACAGGGGCCCTACAATGAGCAGTTCTTC. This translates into CASSLKGQGPYNEQFF.

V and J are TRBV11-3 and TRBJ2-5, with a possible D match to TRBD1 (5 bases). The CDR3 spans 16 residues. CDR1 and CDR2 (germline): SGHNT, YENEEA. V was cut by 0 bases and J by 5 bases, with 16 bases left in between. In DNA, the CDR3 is TGTGCCAGCAGCTTAGATTACAGGCCCAGTGTGGAGACCCAGTACTTC. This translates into CASSLDYRPSVETQYF.

CDR3 loop: CASTPWDSGTDTQYF. In DNA form, the CDR3 reads TGTGCCAGCACCCCCTGGGATTCTGGCACAGATACGCAGTATTTT. The chain links TRBV9 to TRBJ2-3; the D is unclear. Germline CDR1 SGDLS, CDR2 YYNGEE. V dropped 6 bases and J dropped 1 base, with 15 bases sitting between them. This CDR3 spans 15 amino acids.

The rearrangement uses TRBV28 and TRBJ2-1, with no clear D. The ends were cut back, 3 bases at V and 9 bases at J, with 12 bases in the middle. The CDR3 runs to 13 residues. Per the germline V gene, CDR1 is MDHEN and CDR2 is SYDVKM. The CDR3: CASSFIEAGEQFF. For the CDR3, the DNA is TGTGCCAGCAGTTTTATCGAGGCAGGTGAGCAGTTCTTC.

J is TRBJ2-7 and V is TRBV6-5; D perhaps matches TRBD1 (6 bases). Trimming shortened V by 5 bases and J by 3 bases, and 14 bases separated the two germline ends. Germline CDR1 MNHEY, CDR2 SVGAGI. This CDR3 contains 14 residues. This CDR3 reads CASSTRQEHYEQYF. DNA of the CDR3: TGTGCCAGCAGTACCCGACAGGAACACTACGAGCAGTACTTC.

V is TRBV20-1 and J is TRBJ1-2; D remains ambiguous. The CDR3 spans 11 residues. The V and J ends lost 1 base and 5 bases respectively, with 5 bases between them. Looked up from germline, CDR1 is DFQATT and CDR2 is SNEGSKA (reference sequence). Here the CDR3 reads CSARVSYGYTF. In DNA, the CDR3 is TGCAGTGCTAGAGTCTCATATGGCTACACCTTC.

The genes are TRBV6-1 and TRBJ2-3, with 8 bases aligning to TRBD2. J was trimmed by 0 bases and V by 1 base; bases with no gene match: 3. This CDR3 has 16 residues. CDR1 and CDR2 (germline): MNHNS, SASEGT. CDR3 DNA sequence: TGTGCCAGCAGTGAAGTCGCTAGCGGGAGCACAGATACGCAGTATTTT. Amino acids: CASSEVASGSTDTQYF.

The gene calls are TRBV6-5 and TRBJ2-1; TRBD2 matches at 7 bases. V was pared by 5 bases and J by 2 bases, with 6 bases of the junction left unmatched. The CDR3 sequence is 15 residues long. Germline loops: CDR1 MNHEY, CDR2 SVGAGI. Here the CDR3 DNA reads TGTGCCAGCAGTATCGGGACTACTACCTACAATGAGCAGTTCTTC. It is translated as CASSIGTTTYNEQFF.

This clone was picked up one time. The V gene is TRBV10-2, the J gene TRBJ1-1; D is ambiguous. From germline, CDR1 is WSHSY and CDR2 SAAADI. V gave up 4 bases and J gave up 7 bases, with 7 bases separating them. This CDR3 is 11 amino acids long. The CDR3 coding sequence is TGCGCCAGCAGTGCTGGAGGTGAAGCTTTCTTT. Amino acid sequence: CASSAGGEAFF.

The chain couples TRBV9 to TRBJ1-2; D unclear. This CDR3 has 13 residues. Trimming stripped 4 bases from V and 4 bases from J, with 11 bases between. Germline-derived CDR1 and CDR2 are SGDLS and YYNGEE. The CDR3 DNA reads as TGTGCCAGCAGCCACGAGGAGTTCTATGGCTACACCTTC. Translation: CASSHEEFYGYTF.